This entry lists 21 T cell receptor beta chains sequenced from one sample in a study of OX40 agonist ivuxolimab in advanced cancers. Sequencing was performed with immunoSEQ multiplex PCR; in TCRdb, only in-frame clones are kept and a portion is missing. Seen here are approximately 42,000 clones, nearly 90% observed once, and the top ten hold roughly 18%. Sample: CD4+ or CD8+ T cells sorted from blood, taken in a trial of the OX40 agonist ivuxolimab. These receptors all come from an adult with an advanced solid tumor such as melanoma, head and neck, liver or kidney cancer.

V usage is TRBV9 and J usage is TRBJ1-4; a weak D match, TRBD1 (6 bases). The CDR3 is 17 residues long. Trimming cost V 2 bases and J 8 bases, with 22 bases left between them. CDR1 is SGDLS, CDR2 YYNGEE, per germline. This chain's CDR3 is CASSVGSGGGLGEKLFF. The CDR3 DNA is TGTGCCAGCAGCGTGGGTTCGGGTGGGGGGCTCGGAGAAAAACTGTTTTTT.

The CDR3: CASSQVGDNSPLHF. For the CDR3, the DNA is TGCGCCAGCAGCCAAGTGGGGGATAATTCACCCCTCCACTTT. The chain joins TRBV4-1 to TRBJ1-6; TRBD1 is a possible D gene (5 bases). V dropped 1 base and J dropped 5 bases, with 6 bases sitting between them. In germline, CDR1 is MGHRA, CDR2 YSYEKL. The CDR3 loop spans 14 amino acids.

This clone has a handful of counts. V is TRBV21-1 and J is TRBJ2-7; the D call of TRBD1 is as the table states it, not checked on the DNA. TRBV21-1 is annotated as a pseudogene. This CDR3 is built from 16 residues. The CDR3 DNA reads as TGTGCCAGCAGCAAGAACCGGGACAGGAAGGCCTACGAGCAGTACGTC. Protein product: CASSKNRDRKAYEQYV.

The chain links TRBV6-5 to TRBJ1-1; a possible D gene is TRBD1 (6 bases). With 4 bases removed from V and 1 base from J, the gap between germline ends came to 13 bases. Germline-derived CDR1 and CDR2 are MNHEY and SVGAGI. CDR3 length equals 15 residues. CDR3 coding DNA: TGTGCCAGCAGTTTTGACAGGCGAGAGAACACTGAAGCTTTCTTT. Translated, it gives CASSFDRRENTEAFF.

The rearrangement joins TRBV7-3 to TRBJ2-1; D call uncertain. The CDR3 covers 13 residues. Trimming shortened V by 2 bases and J by 2 bases, and 4 bases separated the two germline ends. Germline CDR1 and CDR2: SGHTA and FQGTGA. The CDR3 DNA reads as TGTGCCAGCAGCTTAGGTGCCTACAATGAGCAGTTCTTC. Translated: CASSLGAYNEQFF.

This clone was counted a single time. V is TRBV6-5 and J is TRBJ2-7, with 10 nucleotides matching TRBD2. Germline assignment: CDR1 MNHEY and CDR2 SVGAGI. The trim removed 1 base at V and 3 bases at J, leaving 6 bases unmatched. The length of the CDR3 is 16 residues. Here the CDR3 reads CASSYYSGGTVYEQYF. CDR3 sequence (DNA): TGTGCCAGCAGTTACTATAGCGGGGGGACCGTCTACGAGCAGTACTTC.

The V gene is TRBV5-1, the J gene TRBJ2-3; TRBD2 aligns across 13 bases. The CDR3 totals 16 residues. Per germline, CDR1 SGHRS and CDR2 YFSETQ. Unmatched junction bases numbered 2, after V lost 4 bases and J lost 0 bases. CDR3 DNA: TGCGCCAGCAGCGAGACTAGCGGGGGGAGCACAGATACGCAGTATTTT. Translation: CASSETSGGSTDTQYF.

This clone was recorded only once. The chain recombines TRBV4-1 with TRBJ2-7, with TRBD1 as a possible D gene (5 bases). Per the germline V gene, CDR1 is MGHRA and CDR2 is YSYEKL. The CDR3 consists of 16 residues. The ends were cut back, 3 bases at V and 0 bases at J, with 15 bases in the middle. In DNA form, the CDR3 reads TGCGCCAGCAGCCACTTAGGTGCAGGGTCCTCCTACGAGCAGTACTTC. This encodes CASSHLGAGSSYEQYF.

Note on this clone: Other DNA sequences in this specimen translate into the identical CDR3. V usage is TRBV30 and J usage is TRBJ2-2; no clear D gene. CDR3 length: 10 amino acids. Germline CDR1 reads GTSNPN; CDR2 reads SVGIG (reference sequence). Trimming pared 4 bases from V and 7 bases from J, leaving 4 bases between. The CDR3 DNA sequence: TGTGCCTGGAAAGTCGGGGAGCTGTTTTTT. Encoded protein: CAWKVGELFF.

This clone showed up just once. This chain joins TRBV10-3 and TRBJ1-1; maybe TRBD1 (6 bases). V shed 6 bases and J shed 4 bases, with 18 bases lying between them. The V gene's germline CDR1 is ENHRY and CDR2 SYGVKD. This CDR3 region has 15 residues. The CDR3 is CAIRGRGPKGTEAFF. The CDR3 DNA sequence: TGTGCCATCAGGGGCAGGGGACCTAAGGGCACTGAAGCTTTCTTT.

CDR3 amino acids: CASSKGGLAHQETQYF. The CDR3 DNA reads as TGTGCCAGCAGCAAAGGGGGACTAGCGCATCAAGAGACCCAGTACTTC. This chain joins TRBV9 and TRBJ2-5, with TRBD2 matching 10 bases. The germline V gene has CDR1 SGDLS and CDR2 YYNGEE. CDR3 size: 16 residues. V lost 4 bases to trimming and J lost 2 bases; unmatched junction nucleotides: 8.

This clone was picked up a small number of times. The V and J genes are TRBV21-1 and TRBJ2-6; TRBD1 was called by the table and not checked on the DNA. TRBV21-1 is noted as a pseudogene. The CDR3 is made up of 16 amino acids. CDR3 residues: CASSGQDRAGANVLTF. DNA of the CDR3: TGTGCCAGCAGCGGTCAAGACAGGGCTGGGGCCAACGTCCTGACTTTC.

This chain connects TRBV5-1 to TRBJ1-1; TRBD1 aligns across 9 bases. Trimming took 3 bases from V and 4 from J; bases not matched to a gene: 10. CDR1 is SGHRS and CDR2 is YFSETQ in the germline V gene. The CDR3 is 16 residues long. Here the CDR3 reads CASSCPSDRGCTEAFF. In DNA form, the CDR3 reads TGCGCCAGCAGCTGCCCCTCGGACAGGGGTTGCACTGAAGCTTTCTTT.

The rearrangement links TRBV5-1 to TRBJ1-3; unclear D gene. Trimming took 7 bases from V and 0 from J, leaving 20 bases between them. The length of the CDR3 is 17 residues. CDR1 is SGHRS, CDR2 YFSETQ, per germline. CDR3 protein: CASQAWAGVFSGNTIYF. The CDR3 coding sequence is TGCGCCAGCCAAGCTTGGGCGGGTGTTTTCTCTGGAAACACCATATATTTT.

Details on this clone: Other DNA sequences within the sample encode an identical CDR3. The J gene is TRBJ1-1, the V gene TRBV6-6; 9 bases align to TRBD1. This CDR3 has 14 residues. Germline V gene data show CDR1 as MNHNY and CDR2 as SVGAGI (reference sequence). Trimming cost V 6 bases and J 4 bases; bases outside gene matches: 6. The CDR3, as DNA: TGTGCCAGCAGCCCCGACAGGGGGGGCACTGAAGCTTTCTTT. It yields the protein CASSPDRGGTEAFF.

The V and J genes are TRBV10-2 and TRBJ2-7; D is unclear. Germline CDR1 WSHSY, CDR2 SAAADI. Between the trimmed V and J ends, which lost 7 bases and 0 bases, there was a span of 10 bases. The CDR3 has 13 amino acids. CDR3 region: CASKNGSSYEQYF. The CDR3 coding sequence is TGCGCCAGCAAAAACGGCAGCTCCTACGAGCAGTACTTC.

The V call is TRBV14, the J call TRBJ2-7; tentative D call: TRBD1 (5 bases). Germline V CDR1 and CDR2: SGHDN, FVKESK. This CDR3 has 15 residues. Trimming cost V 0 bases and J 5 bases, with 14 bases left between them. The CDR3 bases are TGTGCCAGCAGCCAAGAATGGGCAGGGCAAAACGAGCAGTACTTC. Its translation: CASSQEWAGQNEQYF.

The rearrangement joins TRBV6-1 to TRBJ2-7; the D gene is possibly TRBD1 (6 bases). Germline V gene sequence: CDR1 MNHNS, CDR2 SASEGT. The V gene lost 4 bases and the J gene lost 5 bases, with 9 bases spanning the gap. CDR3 length: 12 amino acids. This CDR3 is CASSVTGHEQYF. The CDR3 DNA reads as TGTGCCAGCAGTGTTACAGGGCACGAGCAGTACTTC.

The genes are TRBV10-3 and TRBJ2-7; TRBD2 aligns across 11 bases. Germline V gives CDR1 ENHRY, CDR2 SYGVKD. V gave up 6 bases and J gave up 3 bases; unmatched junction bases: 13. The CDR3 is made up of 17 amino acids. The CDR3, as DNA: TGTGCCATCAGCGCGACTAGCGGGGCGAGGCCAAACTACGAGCAGTACTTC. Its protein is CAISATSGARPNYEQYF.

CDR3 sequence (DNA): TGTGCCAGCAGCTTAGGGAGACGGGAGCAGTACTTC. This sequence encodes CASSLGRREQYF. This chain joins TRBV7-8 and TRBJ2-5; perhaps TRBD2 as D (6 bases). With 1 base removed from V and 11 bases from J, the gap between germline ends came to 11 bases. CDR3 length equals 12 residues. Germline V gene data show CDR1 as SGHVS and CDR2 as FQNEAQ.

The rearrangement links TRBV28 to TRBJ2-7; 12 nucleotides agree with TRBD1. After removal of 6 bases from V and 3 bases from J, the junction contained 12 bases not matched to a gene. The V gene's germline CDR1 is MDHEN and CDR2 SYDVKM. The CDR3 totals 17 residues. CDR3 sequence (DNA): TGTGCCAGCAGCACTCGGTTGGGACAGGGGGCAAACTACGAGCAGTACGTC. Protein sequence: CASSTRLGQGANYEQYV.